This TCR beta chain originates from a study of control samples from healthy donors and cancer patients. Measured with immunoSEQ multiplex PCR; TCRdb has only the in-frame clones, and not every one. The listing records approximately 190,000 clones. The CDR3 contains 15 residues. Trimming stripped 3 bases from V and 1 base from J, with 13 bases between. Germline V gene lookup returns CDR1 SGHRS and CDR2 YFSETQ. The rearrangement links TRBV5-1 to TRBJ1-1; D remains unclear. Sequencing used blood. This TCR came from a woman aged 25 to 45 in good health. The CDR3 DNA sequence: TGCGCCAGCAGCTCCGATGGGGTCCCGAACACTGAAGCTTTCTTT. It codes for CASSSDGVPNTEAFF. Using reference TRBV5-1 and TRBJ1-1 for the parts outside the CDR3, the full variable domain is KAGVTQTPRYLIKTRGQQVTLSCSPISGHRSVSWYQQTPGQGLQFLFEYFSETQRNKGNFPGRFSGRQFSNSRSEMNVSTLELGDSALYLCASSSDGVPNTEAFFGQGTRLTVV.